Described below is a single T cell receptor beta chain sequence and its context. Its specificity is not known. This sample stems from a study of blood T cells in healthy people across ages. Study outcomes and limitations: Strong correlation was found linking TCR beta diversity to naive T cell percentage.

Total RNA, at least 5.5 micrograms per sample, came from PBMCs. Trimming took off 2 bases at V and 4 bases at J, with 25 bases between the two ends. The CDR3 has 18 amino acids. In germline, CDR1 is DFQATT, CDR2 SNEGSKA (reference sequence). For the second PCR, which ran for about 7 to 11 cycles, a sample-barcoded 5' primer and a J-beta primer mix were used. TCRdb reprocessed the 5' RACE reads via MiXCR and lists one record per CDR3 protein. This repertoire shows around 2 million distinct CDR3 sequences, approximately 40% found once; its top ten account for 20% to 25%. The sample was blood. The rearrangement joins TRBV20-1 to TRBJ2-3; tentative D call: TRBD2 (6 bases). The receptor was isolated from a human donor in good health. DNA of the CDR3: TGCAGTGCTAGACTCAAAGCCCACCCGGGGGAGGAGGCAGATACGCAGTATTTT. This codes for CSARLKAHPGEEADTQYF.